Listed here is a single T cell receptor beta chain. The data were obtained in a study of blood T cell repertoires in COVID-19. Study as a whole: PBMCs, B-cell-depleted T cells, or T cells were the source of the cDNA or gDNA that made up the material.

Methods used by the authors: Quantification of nucleated cells was approximated via reference gene primer amplification. The assay was immunoSEQ multiplex PCR, and TCRdb's table has in-frame clones only and misses some. D and trimming come from the DNA, and the V and J calls and clone size come from that table. In the table there are 40,000 to 60,000 clones, 90% to 95% of which are singletons. Enrolment of Seattle patients took place during active infection, and they were followed longitudinally. The CDR3 has 15 amino acids. In germline, CDR1 is LGHNA, CDR2 YSLEER. J lost 3 bases, V lost 4 bases, and 4 bases had no gene match.

The sample was peripheral blood. The clonotype was recovered from a man aged 55 to 70 with COVID-19, enrolled during active disease. The chain is built from TRBV4-3 and TRBJ1-5, with TRBD1 identical over 9 bases. This CDR3 is CASSPNRGPNQPQHF. The CDR3 DNA follows: TGCGCCAGCAGCCCAAACAGGGGGCCCAATCAGCCCCAGCATTTT.